This entry lists 29 T cell receptor beta chains sequenced from one sample in a study of cytomegalovirus exposure and HLA in healthy donors. Amplification used 60 Vbeta primers and 13 Jbeta primers. TCRdb's copy holds only in-frame clones and misses some; the assay was immunoSEQ multiplex PCR. The repertoire holds 180,000 or so clones, with roughly 75% as singletons. Sequencing input: PBMCs. These receptors originate from a woman in her 30s in good health and CMV-seronegative.

This clone was counted between two and nine times. The V and J genes are TRBV29-1 and TRBJ2-3, with D uncertain. Germline V CDR1 and CDR2: SQVTM, ANQGSEA. Trimming shortened V by 1 base and J by 4 bases, and 12 bases separated the two germline ends. The CDR3 spans 14 residues. CDR3 sequence reads: CSVEGLSTADTQYF. The CDR3 DNA sequence: TGCAGCGTTGAAGGCCTAAGCACCGCAGATACGCAGTATTTT.

The chain recombines TRBV7-2 with TRBJ1-2; the D is unclear. Trimming stripped 1 base from V and 0 bases from J, with 9 bases between. The CDR3 spans 15 residues. In germline, CDR1 is SGHTA, CDR2 FQGNSA. The CDR3 DNA follows: TGTGCCAGCAGCTTAGGGGTAGGAGCTAACTATGGCTACACCTTC. Translated: CASSLGVGANYGYTF.

This clone appeared a single time. The rearrangement links TRBV4-3 to TRBJ1-1; no firm D call. Germline CDR1 and CDR2: LGHNA and YSLEER. V lost 1 base, J lost 2 bases, and 14 bases lay in between. This CDR3 is 16 amino acids long. CDR3 region: CASSQVKAAINTEAFF. For the CDR3, the DNA is TGCGCCAGCAGCCAAGTTAAAGCAGCGATTAACACTGAAGCTTTCTTT.

The CDR3 DNA reads TGTGCCAGCAGCGTAGCGCAGGGAGGGTATAATTCACCCCTCCACTTT. Translation: CASSVAQGGYNSPLHF. This chain connects TRBV9 to TRBJ1-6; D possibly corresponds to TRBD1 (5 bases). Germline CDR1 reads SGDLS; CDR2 reads YYNGEE. CDR3 length: 16 residues. Between the trimmed V and J ends, which lost 0 bases and 4 bases, there was a span of 11 bases.

The gene calls are TRBV27 and TRBJ1-3; 10 positions agree with TRBD1. The germline V gene has CDR1 MNHEY and CDR2 SMNVEV (reference sequence). The CDR3 is 15 residues long. The V gene end was trimmed by 5 bases and the J gene end by 3 bases; junction bases not matched to a gene: 4. The CDR3, as DNA: TGTGCCAGCAGTCTTAGGACAGGGGGTGGAAACACCATATATTTT. This sequence encodes CASSLRTGGGNTIYF.

The gene calls are TRBV30 and TRBJ2-7; 12 bases align to TRBD1. The germline V gene encodes CDR1 GTSNPN and CDR2 SVGIG (reference sequence). The CDR3 spans 13 residues. V shed 2 bases, J shed 6 bases, and the junction held 2 bases outside the gene matches. The CDR3 reads CAWSRDRGLEQYF. CDR3 DNA: TGTGCCTGGAGTCGGGACAGGGGGCTCGAGCAGTACTTC.

The chain uses TRBV14 and TRBJ2-3, with 8 bases aligning to TRBD1. Germline CDR1 SGHDN, CDR2 FVKESK. With V trimmed by 5 bases and J by 4 bases, 2 bases remained unmatched. This CDR3 region has 13 residues. In nucleotides, the CDR3 is TGTGCCAGCAGCGTACAGGGGGCAGATACGCAGTATTTT. Protein product: CASSVQGADTQYF.

The chain is built from TRBV9 and TRBJ1-3; 7 bases are a match to TRBD1. Looked up from germline, CDR1 is SGDLS and CDR2 is YYNGEE. V was pared by 0 bases and J by 4 bases, with 1 base of the junction left unmatched. This CDR3 is 14 amino acids long. CDR3 DNA sequence: TGTGCCAGCAGCGTAGCGACAGGGGGAAACACCATATATTTT. It specifies CASSVATGGNTIYF.

The chain employs TRBV19 and TRBJ2-2, with 9 bases that match TRBD2. The CDR3 loop spans 15 amino acids. Looked up from germline, CDR1 is LNHDA and CDR2 is SQIVND (reference sequence). Trimming took 5 bases from V and 4 from J; bases not matched to a gene: 5. CDR3 sequence (DNA): TGTGCCAGTAGTCGGTTAGCGGGAGCCACCGGGGAGCTGTTTTTT. This encodes CASSRLAGATGELFF.

The V call is TRBV5-1, the J call TRBJ1-6; TRBD1 agrees at 8 bases. Germline values: CDR1 SGHRS, CDR2 YFSETQ. The CDR3 is 15 residues long. V shed 3 bases and J 10 bases; nucleotides not matched to a gene: 9. The CDR3 coding sequence is TGCGCCAGCAGCTCTACCCCCACAGGGGGGTCACCCCTCCACTTT. It codes for CASSSTPTGGSPLHF.

This clone was picked up one time. V gene TRBV2 combines with J gene TRBJ1-1; 8 positions match TRBD1. Germline CDR1 is SNHLY and CDR2 is FYNNEI. The CDR3 runs 15 residues. J was trimmed by 1 base and V by 5 bases; bases with no gene match: 6. In DNA form, the CDR3 reads TGTGCCAGCAGTTTACGGACAGGGCCGAACACTGAAGCTTTCTTT. Encoded protein: CASSLRTGPNTEAFF.

The chain combines TRBV6-7 with TRBJ1-4; D is ambiguous. TRBV6-7 is noted as an ORF with a role that remains uncertain. The CDR3 is made up of 15 amino acids. V lost 2 bases and J 3 bases, leaving 10 bases between the germline ends. The CDR3 reads CASSYPREANEKLFF. DNA of the CDR3: TGTGCCAGCAGTTACCCCCGGGAAGCTAATGAAAAACTGTTTTTT.

The DNA for the CDR3 is TGTGCCAGCAGCTTTCGACACCGTCCCTACGAGCAGTACTTC. It is translated as CASSFRHRPYEQYF. This chain links TRBV11-2 with TRBJ2-7; unclear D gene. Germline values: CDR1 SGHAT, CDR2 FQNNGV. The CDR3 is 14 amino acids. Trimming removed 3 bases from V and 2 bases from J, with 11 bases in between.

The chain employs TRBV7-3 and TRBJ2-3; 12 nucleotides agree with TRBD2. This CDR3 has 15 residues. J was trimmed by 4 bases and V by 8 bases; bases with no gene match: 7. The V gene's germline CDR1 is SGHTA and CDR2 FQGTGA. Here the CDR3 reads CASGLTSGGADTQYF. As DNA, the CDR3 is TGTGCCAGCGGGTTGACTAGCGGGGGAGCAGATACGCAGTATTTT.

This chain joins TRBV6-1 and TRBJ1-3; D is possibly TRBD1 (6 bases). Per the germline V gene, CDR1 is MNHNS and CDR2 is SASEGT. The CDR3 runs 16 residues. V was clipped by 4 bases and J by 0 bases, with 13 bases between them. The CDR3 reads CASSALSGVSGNTIYF. The CDR3 DNA reads TGTGCCAGCAGTGCACTCTCAGGGGTCTCTGGAAACACCATATATTTT.

This clone was seen more than once but under ten times. The rearrangement links TRBV4-1 to TRBJ2-7; D not resolved. This CDR3 has 14 residues. Deletions cut 4 bases from V and 3 bases from J, with 13 bases between. Looked up from germline, CDR1 is MGHRA and CDR2 is YSYEKL. The CDR3 region has the DNA TGCGCCAGCAGCCGTGGTATAGAGCTCTACGAGCAGTACTTC. Its translation: CASSRGIELYEQYF.

The rearrangement joins TRBV5-1 to TRBJ1-3; tentatively, D is TRBD1 (5 bases). V was pared by 5 bases and J by 1 base, with 13 bases between. The CDR3 runs to 15 residues. Looked up from germline, CDR1 is SGHRS and CDR2 is YFSETQ. This chain's CDR3 is CASSYNTGSGNTIYF. The CDR3 DNA sequence: TGCGCCAGCAGTTACAATACAGGATCTGGAAACACCATATATTTT.

The genes are TRBV5-6 and TRBJ2-3, with D tentatively TRBD2 (7 bases). This CDR3 has 16 amino acids. Between the trimmed V and J ends, which lost 0 bases and 2 bases, there was a span of 13 bases. Germline assignment: CDR1 SGHDT and CDR2 YYEEEE. The CDR3 loop reads CASSLDRGAVTDTQYF. The CDR3 coding sequence is TGTGCCAGCAGCTTGGATCGGGGGGCCGTCACAGATACGCAGTATTTT.

The chain uses TRBV6-6 and TRBJ2-7; TRBD1 is a possible D gene (6 bases). Germline V gene sequence: CDR1 MNHNY, CDR2 SVGAGI (reference sequence). The CDR3 loop spans 14 amino acids. V was shortened by 3 bases and J by 7 bases, with 16 bases between the two germline ends. CDR3 sequence: CASSYRQEPREQYF. In DNA, the CDR3 is TGTGCCAGCAGTTATCGACAGGAGCCTAGAGAGCAGTACTTC.

This chain joins TRBV27 and TRBJ2-1; TRBD1 matches at 8 bases. Per the germline V gene, CDR1 is MNHEY and CDR2 is SMNVEV (reference sequence). V trimming: 5 bases; J trimming: 16 bases; junction bases outside the gene matches: 10. The CDR3 has 12 residues. CDR3 residues: CASSPPDRGYFF. The CDR3 DNA sequence: TGTGCCAGCAGTCCACCAGACAGGGGATACTTCTTC.

The chain employs TRBV9 and TRBJ1-1; tentatively, D is TRBD1 (5 bases). V was pared by 0 bases and J by 4 bases, with 10 bases between. Germline CDR1 and CDR2: SGDLS and YYNGEE. CDR3 length: 14 amino acids. CDR3 nucleotides: TGTGCCAGCAGCGTAGCTCAGGGAGGCACTGAAGCTTTCTTT. The encoded protein is CASSVAQGGTEAFF.

The rearrangement joins TRBV6-5 to TRBJ1-2, with D unclear. V gave up 0 bases and J gave up 4 bases, with 12 bases separating them. The CDR3 is 15 amino acids. In germline, CDR1 is MNHEY, CDR2 SVGAGI. CDR3 DNA sequence: TGTGCCAGCAGTTACTCGAAAGGCGGGTTCTATGGCTACACCTTC. Translation gives CASSYSKGGFYGYTF.

Turning to this clone: Since no conserved phenylalanine or tryptophan closes the CDR3, a read error is the likely cause. This sequence joins TRBV5-4 and TRBJ1-2, with 9 bases fitting TRBD1. Germline CDR1 reads SGHNT; CDR2 reads YYREEE (reference sequence). V was clipped by 4 bases and J by 4 bases; unmatched bases: 8. This CDR3 is 15 amino acids long. In DNA, the CDR3 is TGTGCCAGCAGCCTCCGGGACAGGGTACCCTATGGCTACACCCTC. Its translation is CASSLRDRVPYGYTL.

This chain joins TRBV18 and TRBJ1-2; possible D gene TRBD1, 6 bases. The CDR3 totals 15 residues. Looked up from germline, CDR1 is KGHSH and CDR2 is LQKENI. V dropped 3 bases and J dropped 4 bases, with 15 bases sitting between them. CDR3 amino acids: CASSPGTGLTYGYTF. The CDR3 nucleotides read TGTGCCAGCTCACCGGGAACAGGGTTAACCTATGGCTACACCTTC.

V is TRBV7-9 and J is TRBJ2-5, with 9 bases matching TRBD1. The length of the CDR3 is 15 residues. The V gene's germline CDR1 is SEHNR and CDR2 FQNEAQ (reference sequence). V gave up 5 bases and J gave up 2 bases; unmatched junction bases: 6. The CDR3 coding sequence is TGTGCCAGCAGCCGTACAGGGGGCCCACAAGAGACCCAGTACTTC. Protein: CASSRTGGPQETQYF.

The chain joins TRBV7-3 to TRBJ2-1; 8 bases fit TRBD1. CDR1 is SGHTA, CDR2 FQGTGA, per germline. V shed 7 bases and J 5 bases; nucleotides not matched to a gene: 7. This CDR3 is 14 amino acids long. DNA of the CDR3: TGTGCCAGCACCCCAGGGGGCACAAACAATGAGCAGTTCTTC. Translated: CASTPGGTNNEQFF.

The gene calls are TRBV1 and TRBJ1-5. TRBV1 is marked as a pseudogene. This CDR3 contains 16 residues. The CDR3 region is CTSSQDREARNQPQHF. The DNA of the CDR3 is TGCACCAGCAGCCAAGACAGGGAGGCTCGCAATCAGCCCCAGCATTTT.

This chain links TRBV4-3 with TRBJ2-7, with 8 bases that match TRBD1. This CDR3 has 17 residues. The V and J ends lost 2 bases and 4 bases, in that order; junction bases with no gene match: 13. CDR1 and CDR2 from the germline V gene are LGHNA and YSLEER. CDR3 protein: CASSQTLTGEQSYEQYF. As DNA, the CDR3 is TGCGCCAGCAGCCAAACATTGACAGGGGAGCAGTCTTACGAGCAGTACTTC.

The sample holds one count of this clone. The J gene is TRBJ2-7, the V gene TRBV7-9, with D perhaps matching TRBD2 (6 bases). The germline V gene has CDR1 SEHNR and CDR2 FQNEAQ (reference sequence). The CDR3 covers 15 residues. Trimming took off 6 bases at V and 0 bases at J, with 15 bases between the two ends. CDR3: CASSKGTYSSYEQYF. The CDR3 coding sequence is TGTGCCAGCAGTAAAGGGACTTACAGCTCCTACGAGCAGTACTTC.